Presented here are 7 T cell receptor beta chains from one specimen sequenced in a study of blood T cells in healthy people across ages. A sample-barcoded 5' primer and a J-beta primer mix were used in a second PCR of about 7 to 12 cycles. TCRdb re-called the 5' RACE reads through MiXCR, storing one row per CDR3 protein. The sample includes 850,000 to 1,000,000 distinct CDR3 sequences, roughly 50% of them seen just once. The sequencing sample was made of blood. The receptors were gathered from a woman aged 60-70 years in good health.

This clonotype was seen more than once but under ten times. J is TRBJ2-7 and V is TRBV29-1; 9 nucleotides match TRBD1. Trimming removed 4 bases from V and 0 bases from J; junction bases left unmatched: 4. The CDR3 runs 14 residues. The germline V gene encodes CDR1 SQVTM and CDR2 ANQGSEA. The CDR3, as DNA: TGCAGCGTTGTGGGACAGGGAAGCTCCTACGAGCAGTACTTC. Encoded protein: CSVVGQGSSYEQYF.

This chain joins TRBV2 and TRBJ1-5, with 9 bases aligning to TRBD1. Per germline, CDR1 SNHLY and CDR2 FYNNEI. CDR3 length equals 13 residues. After removal of 10 bases from V and 6 bases from J, the junction contained 7 bases not matched to a gene. The CDR3 spells CANGQGQVQPQHF. The CDR3 coding sequence is TGTGCCAACGGACAGGGGCAGGTTCAGCCCCAGCATTTT.

This clonotype was recorded a few times. The chain couples TRBV27 to TRBJ2-7; D possibly corresponds to TRBD2 (6 bases). The ends were cut back, 5 bases at V and 7 bases at J, with 15 bases in the middle. The germline V gene encodes CDR1 MNHEY and CDR2 SMNVEV (reference sequence). The CDR3 is made up of 13 amino acids. The CDR3 DNA sequence: TGTGCCAGCAGTCACACACGGGCGGGGGAGCAGTACTTC. Protein: CASSHTRAGEQYF.

The chain links TRBV28 to TRBJ2-5; 8 bases agree with TRBD2. The V gene's germline CDR1 is MDHEN and CDR2 SYDVKM. J lost 4 bases, V lost 5 bases, and 12 bases had no gene match. The CDR3 contains 16 residues. This CDR3 reads CASSDPRSGGRETQYF. The CDR3 DNA reads as TGTGCCAGCAGTGACCCACGGTCGGGAGGGCGAGAGACCCAGTACTTC.

V and J are TRBV28 and TRBJ2-7; the D is unclear. The CDR3 has 15 residues. The germline V gene has CDR1 MDHEN and CDR2 SYDVKM. Trimming took 5 bases from V and 1 from J, leaving 15 bases between them. The CDR3 DNA sequence: TGTGCCAGCAGTGAGCCAGGCCATGGGTCCTACGAGCAGTACTTC. As protein: CASSEPGHGSYEQYF.

J is TRBJ2-7 and V is TRBV2; 7 positions match TRBD1. V lost 5 bases, J lost 5 bases, and 6 bases stayed unmatched. Germline V CDR1 and CDR2: SNHLY, FYNNEI. This CDR3 comprises 13 residues. In nucleotides, the CDR3 is TGTGCCAGCAGTCGGACAGGACCCAACGAGCAGTACTTC. Protein: CASSRTGPNEQYF.

The chain has TRBV29-1 and TRBJ2-2; 8 bases are a match to TRBD1. The germline CDR1 and CDR2 sequences are SQVTM and ANQGSEA. V was clipped by 7 bases and J by 2 bases; unmatched bases: 9. This CDR3 has 15 amino acids. The CDR3 is CSARPTGVNTGELFF. Here the CDR3 DNA reads TGCAGCGCCCGTCCGACAGGGGTAAACACCGGGGAGCTGTTTTTT.